This T cell receptor (beta chain) comes out of a study of identical twins. Study results and limitations: It was possible that invariant MAIT and iNKT cells partly confounded the zero-insertion analyses. Out-of-frame sharing of TCR alpha in monozygotic twins was underestimated by models.

TCRdb processed the 5' RACE reads anew with MiXCR; each CDR3 protein has one entry. Among fewer than 900,000 distinct CDR3 sequences listed, roughly 18% were seen once. This clonotype has more than one count but fewer than ten. Its antigen remains unknown. The CDR3 runs to 15 residues. Germline CDR1 reads SEHNR; CDR2 reads FQNEAQ (reference sequence). V was trimmed by 5 bases and J by 4 bases, leaving 15 bases between them. Everyone who donated was a healthy Caucasian. These records were also assigned to another study, of T cells expressing NK-cell markers. That report adds: Whether the expanded NKG2C+ T cell clones recognized HCMV remained unclear.

Source material: PBMCs. The chain joins TRBV7-9 to TRBJ2-4; tentative D call: TRBD1 (6 bases). This receptor was taken from a woman aged 18-29 years in good health. The CDR3 nucleotides read TGTGCCAGCAGCGCCCTAGGACAGATAAAAAACATTCAGTACTTC. The encoded protein is CASSALGQIKNIQYF. Full variable domain (rest looked up from reference TRBV7-9 and TRBJ2-4): DTGVSQNPRHKITKRGQNVTFRCDPISEHNRLYWYRQTLGQGPEFLTYFQNEAQLEKSRLLSDRFSAERPKGSFSTLEIQRTEQGDSAMYLCASSALGQIKNIQYFGAGTRLSVL.